Listed below are T cell receptor beta chains from one sample, sequenced in a study of human T cells and chemical hapten exposure. TCRdb itself ran the RACE reads through MiXCR, one entry per CDR3 protein. The sample carries approximately 260,000 distinct CDR3 sequences, roughly 7.7% recorded once. Sequenced here: whole blood, sampled in connection with sensitization to the hapten diphenylcyclopropenone (DPC). Source of these receptors: a man aged 18 to 30 with alopecia areata. Some clones in this sample may be carry-over from other donors' samples. CDR3s include the opening cysteine and the closing phenylalanine or tryptophan. The D gene is left open where the match is weak. Expanded clones get a size class; other rows say once, few or many, or leave the size out.

clone_size	cdr3_length	d_call	v_call	j_call	cdr3_aa	cdr3_nt
many	14	TRBD1	TRBV29-1	TRBJ2-7	CSVAPGQGSYEQYF	TGCAGCGTCGCCCCGGGACAGGGGTCCTACGAGCAGTACTTC
-	15	TRBD1	TRBV7-9	TRBJ1-6	CASSWDRGYNSPLHF	TGTGCCAGCAGCTGGGACAGGGGATATAATTCACCCCTCCACTTT
many	11	-	TRBV28	TRBJ2-1	CASSFWGHQFF	TGTGCCAGCAGTTTCTGGGGACACCAGTTCTTC
few	14	-	TRBV11-2	TRBJ2-5	CASSFLTNQETQYF	TGTGCCAGCAGCTTTCTGACTAACCAAGAGACCCAGTACTTC
many	17	TRBD2	TRBV4-1	TRBJ2-1	CASSPRGSSGGYNEQFF	TGCGCCAGCAGCCCCCGGGGGTCTAGCGGGGGGTACAATGAGCAGTTCTTC
-	13	-	TRBV14	TRBJ2-7	CASSQVRAGEQYF	TGTGCCAGCAGCCAAGTCAGGGCGGGGGAGCAGTACTTC
-	14	-	TRBV4-2	TRBJ1-1	CASSHGRSNTEAFF	TGTGCCAGCAGCCATGGACGGTCGAACACTGAAGCTTTCTTT
few	15	TRBD1	TRBV5-8	TRBJ2-1	CASSLTGAGYNEQFF	TGTGCCAGCAGCTTAACAGGGGCAGGCTACAATGAGCAGTTCTTC
-	15	-	TRBV6-5	TRBJ1-4	CASRSPSATNEKLFF	TGTGCCAGCAGATCGCCTAGTGCAACTAATGAAAAACTGTTTTTT
-	13	-	TRBV29-1	TRBJ2-3	CSVEGHYTDTQYF	TGCAGCGTTGAAGGTCACTACACAGATACGCAGTATTTT
few	14	TRBD1	TRBV10-3	TRBJ1-1	CAIRDRPQNTEAFF	TGTGCCATCAGGGACAGGCCCCAGAACACTGAAGCTTTCTTT
few	15	TRBD2	TRBV3-1	TRBJ2-1	CASSSTSGFMVEQFF	TGTGCCAGCAGCTCCACTAGCGGGTTTATGGTTGAGCAGTTCTTC
many	15	-	TRBV3-1	TRBJ1-3	CASSRAPGPGNTIYF	TGTGCCAGCAGCCGAGCGCCGGGCCCTGGAAACACCATATATTTT
many	15	TRBD2	TRBV7-2	TRBJ2-5	CATTPSGTYQETQYF	TGTGCCACTACGCCCAGCGGGACTTACCAAGAGACCCAGTACTTC
many	17	-	TRBV25-1	TRBJ1-1	CASSERGDSQSNTEAFF	TGTGCCAGCAGTGAGCGGGGAGACAGCCAGTCGAACACTGAAGCTTTCTTT
few	13	-	TRBV7-2	TRBJ2-5	CASSRVNEETQYF	TGTGCCAGCAGCCGAGTCAACGAAGAGACCCAGTACTTC
-	17	TRBD2	TRBV4-1	TRBJ2-1	CASSQDYRLAGENEQFF	TGCGCCAGCAGCCAAGATTATAGGCTAGCGGGGGAAAATGAGCAGTTCTTC
-	15	-	TRBV12-3/TRBV12-4	TRBJ2-1	CASSLGQGGFNEQFF	TGTGCCAGCAGTTTAGGGCAGGGTGGTTTCAATGAGCAGTTCTTC
-	11	-	TRBV6-2/TRBV6-3	TRBJ2-1	CASKDLGEQFF	TGTGCCAGCAAAGACCTGGGGGAGCAGTTCTTC
-	18	-	TRBV10-3	TRBJ1-5	CAISERGTGKIFRQPQHF	TGTGCCATCAGTGAGAGAGGAACAGGGAAAATTTTCAGACAGCCCCAGCATTTT
-	16	-	TRBV7-2	TRBJ2-7	CASSFFGGYSSYEQYF	TGTGCCAGCAGCTTTTTTGGGGGTTACAGCTCCTACGAGCAGTACTTC
few	15	-	TRBV9	TRBJ1-3	CASSVYGSSGNTIYF	TGTGCCAGCAGCGTCTATGGGTCCTCTGGAAACACCATATATTTT
-	16	-	TRBV27	TRBJ2-5	CASSLLRDRKRETQYF	TGTGCCAGCAGTTTATTGCGGGACAGAAAAAGAGAGACCCAGTACTTC
many	14	-	TRBV27	TRBJ1-3	CASSPYGTGNTIYF	TGTGCCAGCAGTCCCTATGGGACAGGAAACACCATATATTTT
many	16	-	TRBV29-1	TRBJ2-3	CSVRPPGSTPTDTQYF	TGCAGCGTCCGCCCCCCCGGGAGCACTCCCACAGATACGCAGTATTTT
many	15	-	TRBV20-1	TRBJ1-5	CSAFPGPILNQPQHF	TGCAGTGCATTTCCGGGACCCATACTAAATCAGCCCCAGCATTTT
-	14	-	TRBV25-1	TRBJ1-1	CASSEFQGNTEAFF	TGTGCCAGCAGTGAATTTCAGGGTAACACTGAAGCTTTCTTT
few	15	-	TRBV5-1	TRBJ2-3	CVSSLATPGTDTQYF	TGCGTCAGCAGCTTGGCCACCCCGGGCACAGATACGCAGTATTTT
-	15	-	TRBV7-9	TRBJ1-4	CASSQRGQLNEKLFF	TGTGCCAGCAGCCAGCGGGGGCAGCTTAATGAAAAACTGTTTTTT
-	17	-	TRBV6-4	TRBJ1-5	CASSEAAGTHSNQPQHF	TGTGCCAGCAGTGAAGCGGCCGGGACTCATAGCAATCAGCCCCAGCATTTT
many	11	-	TRBV9	TRBJ1-2	CASSVGYGYTF	TGTGCCAGCTCCGTTGGTTATGGCTACACCTTC
-	13	-	TRBV7-2	TRBJ2-7	CASSSATGNVQYF	TGTGCCAGCAGCTCAGCCACAGGGAACGTGCAGTACTTC
-	15	TRBD2	TRBV27	TRBJ2-1	CASSQRGVIYNEQFF	TGTGCCAGCAGTCAACGGGGGGTTATCTACAATGAGCAGTTCTTC
many	15	-	TRBV5-1	TRBJ1-1	CASSLASTGFTEAFF	TGCGCCAGCAGCTTGGCCTCTACTGGGTTCACTGAAGCTTTCTTT
few	20	TRBD2	TRBV4-3	TRBJ2-2	CASSQDRTPGLAGGRGELFF	TGCGCCAGCAGCCAAGATAGAACACCGGGACTAGCGGGGGGGCGCGGGGAGCTGTTTTTT
-	17	TRBD2	TRBV28	TRBJ2-3	CVSSFDKLAGGADTQYF	TGTGTCAGCAGTTTTGATAAACTAGCGGGGGGGGCAGATACGCAGTATTTT
few	14	-	TRBV5-1	TRBJ1-1	CASSLPSRNTEAFF	TGCGCCAGCAGCCTCCCTAGCCGGAACACTGAAGCTTTCTTT
few	15	-	TRBV5-1	TRBJ1-1	CASSLLYEGNTEAFF	TGCGCCAGCAGCTTGCTTTATGAGGGGAACACTGAAGCTTTCTTT
few	14	-	TRBV7-2	TRBJ2-4	CASNEGGRAGIQYF	TGTGCCAGTAACGAGGGGGGCAGGGCCGGCATTCAGTACTTC
many	17	TRBD2	TRBV5-1	TRBJ2-1	CASSLIAGGSSYNEQFF	TGCGCCAGCAGCTTGATTGCGGGGGGGAGCTCCTACAATGAGCAGTTCTTC
many	17	-	TRBV5-5	TRBJ1-3	CASSLEGGSHSGNTIYF	TGTGCCAGCAGCTTGGAGGGGGGCTCACACTCTGGAAACACCATATATTTT
many	16	-	TRBV4-3	TRBJ2-7	CASSQGPSPETYEQYF	TGCGCCAGCAGCCAAGGGCCTAGCCCCGAAACCTACGAGCAGTACTTC
many	15	-	TRBV7-9	TRBJ1-6	CASSLSAQTGHLVHF	TGTGCCAGCAGCTTATCCGCACAAACAGGGCATCTTGTCCACTTT
-	16	-	TRBV18	TRBJ2-2	CASSPEALATTGELFF	TGTGCCAGCTCACCAGAGGCCCTAGCGACCACCGGGGAGCTGTTTTTT
many	12	-	TRBV5-1	TRBJ1-1	CASSPSSTEAFF	TGCGCCAGCAGCCCCTCCTCGACAGAAGCTTTCTTT
many	16	TRBD2	TRBV29-1	TRBJ2-5	CSVELWGGTFQETQYF	TGCAGCGTTGAATTGTGGGGGGGGACTTTCCAAGAGACCCAGTACTTC
few	15	-	TRBV5-1	TRBJ2-6	CASSLWQAGANVLTF	TGCGCCAGCAGCTTGTGGCAAGCTGGGGCCAACGTCCTGACTTTC
-	16	-	TRBV12-3/TRBV12-4	TRBJ1-5	CASSGKTDYSNQPQHF	TGTGCCAGCAGTGGGAAGACCGACTACTCCAATCAGCCCCAGCATTTT
many	14	-	TRBV9	TRBJ2-2	CASSLTGRNGELFF	TGTGCCAGCAGCCTCACCGGCCGTAACGGGGAGCTGTTTTTT
-	17	-	TRBV11-2	TRBJ1-5	CASSFFLGIRNNQPQHF	TGTGCCAGCAGCTTTTTCCTTGGAATCAGGAACAATCAGCCCCAGCATTTT
few	14	-	TRBV7-2	TRBJ2-5	CASSPHMGQETQYF	TGTGCCAGCAGCCCCCATATGGGTCAAGAGACCCAGTACTTC
many	14	TRBD1	TRBV6-2/TRBV6-3	TRBJ1-6	CASSYGTGNSPLHF	TGTGCCAGCAGTTACGGGACAGGGAATTCACCCCTCCACTTT
many	14	-	TRBV20-1	TRBJ2-2	CSASIPGRTGELFF	TGCAGTGCTAGTATCCCAGGGCGCACCGGGGAGCTGTTTTTT